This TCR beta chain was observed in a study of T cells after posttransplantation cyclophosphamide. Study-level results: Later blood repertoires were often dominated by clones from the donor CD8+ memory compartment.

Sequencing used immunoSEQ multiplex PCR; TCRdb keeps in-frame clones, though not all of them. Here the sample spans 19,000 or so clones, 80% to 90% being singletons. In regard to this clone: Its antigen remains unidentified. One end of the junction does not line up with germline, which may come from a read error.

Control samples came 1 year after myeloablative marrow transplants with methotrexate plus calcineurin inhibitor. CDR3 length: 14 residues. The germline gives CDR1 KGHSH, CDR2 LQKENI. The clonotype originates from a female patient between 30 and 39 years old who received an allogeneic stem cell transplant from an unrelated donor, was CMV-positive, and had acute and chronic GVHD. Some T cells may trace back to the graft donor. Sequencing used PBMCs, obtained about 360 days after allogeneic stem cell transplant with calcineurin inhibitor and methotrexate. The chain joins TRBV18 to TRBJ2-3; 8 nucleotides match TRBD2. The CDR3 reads CTSSPTSGSDTQYF. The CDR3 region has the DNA TGTACCAGCTCACCTACTAGCGGATCAGATACGCAGTATTTT.